This T cell receptor beta chain is drawn from a study of response to subunit inactivated influenza vaccine listed by TCRdb under 2018. Regarding the research as a whole: Deep quantitative T cell receptor repertoire profiling was used in the study to track responses to a trivalent subunit inactivated influenza vaccine. Broader findings and caveats from the paper: The authors suggested that each seasonal influenza vaccination may recruit only a limited number of new T cells.

According to the germline V gene, CDR1 reads MNHEY and CDR2 reads SVGEGT. CDR3 length: 14 amino acids, cysteine to phenylalanine. CDR3 DNA is the only sequence kept; it has 42 bases, read in frame from the first base. The V end loses 2 bases and the J end loses 4 bases, and a stretch of 12 bases separates them. In the case of this clonotype: This clone's antigen is unknown. Per-base qualities were not stored, and no clone one base away is much larger.

Receptors were amplified or captured by RT-PCR. This sample was sequenced with an Illumina HiSeq 2500. TCRdb passed the public sequencing reads through fastp at Q25 and MiXCR, retaining productive beta sequences. Entries that share a CDR3 protein sequence are merged under the most common genes and DNA. This sample lists about half a million distinct CDR3 sequences; approximately 7.6% were detected once. Under 15% of the sample comes from the top ten. The chain links TRBV6-2 or TRBV6-3 with TRBJ2-7; the D segment cannot be called with confidence. Material: PBMCs from blood, obtained less than 30 months after vaccination. This TCR derives from a man aged 50 to 69 who received an inactivated influenza vaccine. Donor details come from another sample of the same person, matched by shared clones. The DNA sequence is given as TGTGCCAGCAGTTACGGGAACGGGTGGTACGAGCAGTACTTC. Translated, this gives CASSYGNGWYEQYF.